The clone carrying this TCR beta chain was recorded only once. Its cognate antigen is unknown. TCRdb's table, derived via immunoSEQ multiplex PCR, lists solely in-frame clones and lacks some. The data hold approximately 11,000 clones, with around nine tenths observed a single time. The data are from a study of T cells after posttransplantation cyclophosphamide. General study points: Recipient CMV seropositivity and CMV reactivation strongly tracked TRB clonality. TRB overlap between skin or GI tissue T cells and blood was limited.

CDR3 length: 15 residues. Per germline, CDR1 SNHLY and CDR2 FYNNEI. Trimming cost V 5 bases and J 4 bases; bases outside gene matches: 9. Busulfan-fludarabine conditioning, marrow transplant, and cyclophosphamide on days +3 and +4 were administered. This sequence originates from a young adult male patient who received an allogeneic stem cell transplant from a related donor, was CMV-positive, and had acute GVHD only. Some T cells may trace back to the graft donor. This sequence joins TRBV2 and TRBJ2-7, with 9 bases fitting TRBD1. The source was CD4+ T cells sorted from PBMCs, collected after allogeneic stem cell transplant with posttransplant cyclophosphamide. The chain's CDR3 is CASSSPGQGLYEQYF. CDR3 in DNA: TGTGCCAGCAGTTCCCCGGGACAGGGTTTGTACGAGCAGTACTTC.